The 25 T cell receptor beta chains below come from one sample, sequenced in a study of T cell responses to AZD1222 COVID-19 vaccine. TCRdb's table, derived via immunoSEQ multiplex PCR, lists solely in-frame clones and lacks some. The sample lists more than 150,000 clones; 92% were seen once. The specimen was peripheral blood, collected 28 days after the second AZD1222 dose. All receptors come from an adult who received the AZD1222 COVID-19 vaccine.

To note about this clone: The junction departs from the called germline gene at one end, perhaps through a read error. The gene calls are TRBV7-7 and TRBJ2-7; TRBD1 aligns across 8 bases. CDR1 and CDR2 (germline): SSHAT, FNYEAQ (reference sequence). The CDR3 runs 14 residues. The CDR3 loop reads CASSPGGASYEQYF. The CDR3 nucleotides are TGTGCTAGCAGCCCAGGGGGCGCTAGCTACGAGCAGTACTTC.

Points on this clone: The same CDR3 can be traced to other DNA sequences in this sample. CDR3 sequence: CASSPPGQGSYEQYF. The CDR3 nucleotides are TGTGCCAGCAGTCCGCCGGGACAGGGGTCCTACGAGCAGTACTTC. The chain recombines TRBV28 with TRBJ2-7; 10 nucleotides align to TRBD1. This CDR3 has 15 residues. In germline, CDR1 is MDHEN, CDR2 SYDVKM. Trimming removed 5 bases from V and 1 base from J; junction bases left unmatched: 5.

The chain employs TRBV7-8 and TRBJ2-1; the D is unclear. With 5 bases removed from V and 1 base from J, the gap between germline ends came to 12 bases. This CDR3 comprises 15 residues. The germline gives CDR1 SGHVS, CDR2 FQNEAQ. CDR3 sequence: CASSPERMSYNEQFF. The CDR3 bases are TGTGCCAGCAGCCCCGAAAGGATGTCCTACAATGAGCAGTTCTTC.

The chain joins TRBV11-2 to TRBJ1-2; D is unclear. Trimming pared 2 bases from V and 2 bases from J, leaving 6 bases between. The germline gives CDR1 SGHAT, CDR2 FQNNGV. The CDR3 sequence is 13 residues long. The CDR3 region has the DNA TGTGCCAGCAGCTTATCGCAGAACTATGGCTACACCTTC. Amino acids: CASSLSQNYGYTF.

The CDR3 sequence: CASSEVSGANYGYTF. For the CDR3, the DNA is TGTGCCAGCAGTGAAGTATCGGGGGCCAACTATGGCTACACCTTC. The chain links TRBV2 to TRBJ1-2, with D tentatively TRBD1 (6 bases). Between the trimmed V and J ends, which lost 1 base and 2 bases, there was a span of 11 bases. This CDR3 region has 15 residues. Germline assignment: CDR1 SNHLY and CDR2 FYNNEI.

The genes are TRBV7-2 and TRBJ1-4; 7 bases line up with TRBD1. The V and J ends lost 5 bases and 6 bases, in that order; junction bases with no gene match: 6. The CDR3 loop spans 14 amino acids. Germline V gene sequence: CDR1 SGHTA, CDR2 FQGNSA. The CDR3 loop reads CASSRDSGYEKLFF. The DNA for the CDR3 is TGTGCCAGCAGCCGGGACAGCGGGTATGAAAAACTGTTTTTT.

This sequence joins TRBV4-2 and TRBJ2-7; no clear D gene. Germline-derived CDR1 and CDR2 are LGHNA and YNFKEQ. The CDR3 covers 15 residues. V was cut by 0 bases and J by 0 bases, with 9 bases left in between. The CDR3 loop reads CASSQETGTSYEQYF. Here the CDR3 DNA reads TGTGCCAGCAGCCAAGAAACGGGTACCTCCTACGAGCAGTACTTC.

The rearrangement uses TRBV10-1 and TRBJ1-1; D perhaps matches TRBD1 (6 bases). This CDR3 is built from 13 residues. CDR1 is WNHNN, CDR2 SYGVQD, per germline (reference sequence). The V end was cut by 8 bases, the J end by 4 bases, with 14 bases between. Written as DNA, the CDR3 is TGCGCCAGCTCAGGGGCCGCAGGCACTGAAGCTTTCTTT. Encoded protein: CASSGAAGTEAFF.

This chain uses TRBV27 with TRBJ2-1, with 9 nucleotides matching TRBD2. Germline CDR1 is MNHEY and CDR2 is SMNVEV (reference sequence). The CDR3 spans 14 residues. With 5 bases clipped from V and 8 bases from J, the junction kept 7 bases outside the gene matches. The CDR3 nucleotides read TGTGCCAGCAGTCCCTACTTAGCGGGAGATGAGCAGTTCTTC. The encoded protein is CASSPYLAGDEQFF.

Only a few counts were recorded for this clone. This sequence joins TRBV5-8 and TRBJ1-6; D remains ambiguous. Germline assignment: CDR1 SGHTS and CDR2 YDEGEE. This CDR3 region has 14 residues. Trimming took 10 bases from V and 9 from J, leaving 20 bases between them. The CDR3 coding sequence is TGTGCCCCCGGGCCGGGCAGTCAAGTTTCACCCCTCCACTTT. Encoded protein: CAPGPGSQVSPLHF.

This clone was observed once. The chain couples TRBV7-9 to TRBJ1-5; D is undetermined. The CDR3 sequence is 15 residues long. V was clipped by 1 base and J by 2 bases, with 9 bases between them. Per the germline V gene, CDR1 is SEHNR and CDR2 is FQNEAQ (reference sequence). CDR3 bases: TGTGCCAGCAGCTTAGGTACCGGGGGCAATCAGCCCCAGCATTTT. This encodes CASSLGTGGNQPQHF.

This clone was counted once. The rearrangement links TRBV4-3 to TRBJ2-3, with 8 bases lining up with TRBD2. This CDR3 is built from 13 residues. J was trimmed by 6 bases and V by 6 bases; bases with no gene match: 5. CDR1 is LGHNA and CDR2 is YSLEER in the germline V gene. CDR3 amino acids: CASSQRERDTQYF. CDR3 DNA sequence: TGCGCCAGCAGTCAGCGGGAGAGGGATACGCAGTATTTT.

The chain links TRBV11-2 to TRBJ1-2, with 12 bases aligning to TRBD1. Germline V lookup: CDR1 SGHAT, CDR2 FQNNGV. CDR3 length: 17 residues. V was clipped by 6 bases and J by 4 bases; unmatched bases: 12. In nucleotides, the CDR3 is TGTGCCAGCAGGTCCCCGTCCGGGACAGGGGGCGTCTATGGCTACACCTTC. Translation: CASRSPSGTGGVYGYTF.

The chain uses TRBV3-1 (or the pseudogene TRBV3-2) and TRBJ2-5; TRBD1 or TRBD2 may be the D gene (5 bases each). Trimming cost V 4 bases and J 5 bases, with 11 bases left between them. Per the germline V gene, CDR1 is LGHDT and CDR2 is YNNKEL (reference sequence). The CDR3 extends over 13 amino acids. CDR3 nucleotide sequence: TGTGCCAGCAGCCTAAATGAGGGGGAGACCCAGTACTTC. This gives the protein CASSLNEGETQYF.

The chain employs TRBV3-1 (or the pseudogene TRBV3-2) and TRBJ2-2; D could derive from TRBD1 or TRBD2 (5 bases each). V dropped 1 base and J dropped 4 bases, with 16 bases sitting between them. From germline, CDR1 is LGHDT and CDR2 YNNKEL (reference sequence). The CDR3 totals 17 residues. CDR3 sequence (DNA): TGTGCCAGCAGCCAAGCGCCCGGGACGACCGTCACCGGGGAGCTGTTTTTT. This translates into CASSQAPGTTVTGELFF.

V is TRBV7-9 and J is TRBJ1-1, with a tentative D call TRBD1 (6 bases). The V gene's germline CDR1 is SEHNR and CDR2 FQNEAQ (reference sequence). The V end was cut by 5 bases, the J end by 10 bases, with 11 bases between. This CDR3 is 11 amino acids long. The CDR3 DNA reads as TGTGCCAGCAGCCGACGGGACACAGCTTTCTTT. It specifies CASSRRDTAFF. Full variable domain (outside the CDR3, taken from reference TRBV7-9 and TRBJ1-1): DTGVSQNPRHKITKRGQNVTFRCDPISEHNRLYWYRQTLGQGPEFLTYFQNEAQLEKSRLLSDRFSAERPKGSFSTLEIQRTEQGDSAMYLCASSRRDTAFFGQGTRLTVV.

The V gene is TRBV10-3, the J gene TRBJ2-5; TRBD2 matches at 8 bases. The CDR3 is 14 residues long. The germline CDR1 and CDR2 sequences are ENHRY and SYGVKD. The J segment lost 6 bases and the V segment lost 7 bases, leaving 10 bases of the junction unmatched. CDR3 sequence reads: CAINPSGPGKTQYF. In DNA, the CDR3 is TGTGCCATCAACCCTAGCGGGCCCGGGAAGACCCAGTACTTC.

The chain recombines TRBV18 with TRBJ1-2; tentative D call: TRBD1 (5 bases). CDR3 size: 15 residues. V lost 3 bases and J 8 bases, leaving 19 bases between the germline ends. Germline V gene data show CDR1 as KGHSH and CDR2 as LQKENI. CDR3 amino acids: CASSPPPWGGVGYTF. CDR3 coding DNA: TGTGCCAGCTCACCCCCGCCCTGGGGGGGGGTGGGCTACACCTTC.

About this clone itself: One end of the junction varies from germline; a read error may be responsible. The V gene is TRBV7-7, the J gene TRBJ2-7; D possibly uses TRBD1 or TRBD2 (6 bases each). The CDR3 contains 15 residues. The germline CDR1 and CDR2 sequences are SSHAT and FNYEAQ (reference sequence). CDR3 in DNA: TGTGCTAGCAGCGCGGGACATGGAGCTAAATGGGAGCAGTACTTC. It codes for CASSAGHGAKWEQYF. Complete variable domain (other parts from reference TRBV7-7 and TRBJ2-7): GAGVSQSPRYKVTKRGQDVTLRCDPISSHATLYWYQQALGQGPEFLTYFNYEAQPDKSGLPSDRFSAERPEGSISTLTIQRTEQRDSAMYRCASSAGHGAKWEQYFGPGTRLTVT.

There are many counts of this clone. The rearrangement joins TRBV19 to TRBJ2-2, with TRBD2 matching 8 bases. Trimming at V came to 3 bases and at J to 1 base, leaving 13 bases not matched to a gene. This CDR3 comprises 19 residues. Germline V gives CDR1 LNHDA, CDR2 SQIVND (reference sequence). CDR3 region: CASSMLRGGRHQNTGELFF. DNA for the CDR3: TGTGCCAGTAGTATGCTAAGGGGCGGGAGGCATCAGAACACCGGGGAGCTGTTTTTT.

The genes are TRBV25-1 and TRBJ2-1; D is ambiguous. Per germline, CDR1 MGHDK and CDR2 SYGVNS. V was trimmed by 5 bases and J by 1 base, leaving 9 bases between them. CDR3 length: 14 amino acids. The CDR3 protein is CASSLPGSYNEQFF. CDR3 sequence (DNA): TGTGCCAGCAGTCTCCCTGGGTCCTACAATGAGCAGTTCTTC.

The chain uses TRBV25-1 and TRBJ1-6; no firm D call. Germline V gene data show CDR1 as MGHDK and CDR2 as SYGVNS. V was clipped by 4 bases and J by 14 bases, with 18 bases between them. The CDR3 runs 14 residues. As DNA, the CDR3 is TGTGCCAGCAGTGGGGCAGCTGATGGTTCGGCCCTCCACTTT. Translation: CASSGAADGSALHF.

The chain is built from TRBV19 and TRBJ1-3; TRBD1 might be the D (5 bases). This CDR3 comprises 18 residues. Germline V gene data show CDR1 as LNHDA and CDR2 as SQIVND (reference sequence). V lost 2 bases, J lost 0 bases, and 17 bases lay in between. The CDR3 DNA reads TGTGCCAGTAGTATAAGGCAGGGTACGGCAAGCTCTGGAAACACCATATATTTT. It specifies CASSIRQGTASSGNTIYF.

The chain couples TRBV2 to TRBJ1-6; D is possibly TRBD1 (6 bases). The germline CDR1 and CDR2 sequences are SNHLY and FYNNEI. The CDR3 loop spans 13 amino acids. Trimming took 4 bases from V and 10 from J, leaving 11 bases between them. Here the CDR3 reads CASSGQGRSPLHF. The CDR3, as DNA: TGTGCCAGCAGTGGGCAGGGGCGGTCACCCCTCCACTTT. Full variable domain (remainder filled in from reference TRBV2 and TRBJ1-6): EPEVTQTPSHQVTQMGQEVILRCVPISNHLYFYWYRQILGQKVEFLVSFYNNEISEKSEIFDDQFSVERPDGSNFTLKIRSTKLEDSAMYFCASSGQGRSPLHFGNGTRLTVT.

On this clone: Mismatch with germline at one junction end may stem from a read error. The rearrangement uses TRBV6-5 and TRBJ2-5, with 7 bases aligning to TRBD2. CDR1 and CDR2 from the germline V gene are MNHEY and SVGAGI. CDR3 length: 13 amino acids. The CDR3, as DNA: TGCTCCCCCCAGCGGGAAGTACCAAAGACCCAGTACTTC. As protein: CSPQREVPKTQYF.